The 10 T cell receptor beta chains given below trace back to one sample, sequenced in a study of regulatory T cells in long-lasting Graves disease. Relying on iRepertoire HTBI primers and Arm-PCR of CDR3 regions, the team built TCR beta libraries. One entry per CDR3 protein, called by TCRdb with MiXCR from the multiplex PCR reads. The sample holds some 410,000 distinct CDR3 sequences, roughly 15% seen once. Time point meaning: newly diagnosed GD, antithyroid drugs for less than 3 months. From RNA extracted from PBMCs, the TCR library was made. The sample also formed part of further work on T cells in Graves' hyperthyroidism and ophthalmopathy.

The sample consisted of peripheral blood mononuclear cells (PBMCs), taken at new diagnosis, from a patient treated with antithyroid drugs. Source of these receptors: a woman aged 25-40 years with Graves disease.

This clonotype was recorded a few times. The V and J genes are TRBV5-1 and TRBJ2-7; either TRBD1 or TRBD2 may fit D (5 bases each). CDR3 size: 16 residues. The V end was cut by 0 bases, the J end by 2 bases, with 15 bases between. Germline V CDR1 and CDR2: SGHRS, YFSETQ. The DNA for the CDR3 is TGCGCCAGCAGCTTGGTTGCGGCAGGGACCGCCTACGAGCAGTACTTC. It is translated as CASSLVAAGTAYEQYF.

This clonotype was recorded at least ten times. A much larger clone lies one base from this, so it may be a read error. V and J are TRBV28 and TRBJ2-3; D is perhaps TRBD2 (6 bases). CDR3 length: 15 residues. Trimming took off 3 bases at V and 4 bases at J, with 14 bases between the two ends. CDR1 MDHEN and CDR2 SYDVKM come from the germline V gene. CDR3 amino acids: CASSFRLPSADTQYF. The CDR3, as DNA: TGTGCCAGCAGTTTTAGACTTCCTAGCGCAGATACGCAGTATTTT.

In its sample, this clonotype was seen a few times. This rearrangement joins TRBV4-1 to TRBJ1-5; D remains unclear. The V and J ends lost 1 base and 4 bases respectively, with 11 bases between them. The CDR3 contains 15 residues. The germline CDR1 and CDR2 sequences are MGHRA and YSYEKL. The DNA for the CDR3 is TGCGCCAGCAGCCAAGTGAAAGGACTAAATCAGCCCCAGCATTTT. As protein: CASSQVKGLNQPQHF.

This clonotype appeared many times. V and J are TRBV5-6 and TRBJ2-7; 11 bases fit TRBD2. Germline V gene sequence: CDR1 SGHDT, CDR2 YYEEEE. The J segment lost 2 bases and the V segment lost 4 bases, leaving 5 bases of the junction unmatched. The CDR3 extends over 15 amino acids. The CDR3 loop reads CASSDPGLAAYEQYF. The DNA for the CDR3 is TGTGCCAGCAGCGACCCGGGACTAGCGGCCTACGAGCAGTACTTC.

The rearrangement links TRBV10-2 to TRBJ1-1; D is uncertain. In germline, CDR1 is WSHSY, CDR2 SAAADI. V was pared by 2 bases and J by 3 bases, with 10 bases between. CDR3 length equals 14 residues. CDR3 in amino acids: CASSERHLYTEAFF. In nucleotides, the CDR3 is TGCGCCAGCAGTGAGAGGCACTTATACACTGAAGCTTTCTTT.

Many counts were recorded for this clonotype. CDR3 DNA: TGTGCCAGCATCCAAGCAGGGAACACTGAAGCTTTCTTT. This codes for CASIQAGNTEAFF. The chain recombines TRBV7-9 with TRBJ1-1; unclear D gene. V was shortened by 7 bases and J by 1 base, with 10 bases between the two germline ends. This CDR3 spans 13 amino acids. Germline V lookup: CDR1 SEHNR, CDR2 FQNEAQ (reference sequence). The variable domain in full, with the rest retrieved from reference TRBV7-9 and TRBJ1-1, is DTGVSQNPRHKITKRGQNVTFRCDPISEHNRLYWYRQTLGQGPEFLTYFQNEAQLEKSRLLSDRFSAERPKGSFSTLEIQRTEQGDSAMYLCASIQAGNTEAFFGQGTRLTVV.

About this clonotype: A much larger clonotype is one base distant, so this may be a read error. This rearrangement joins TRBV11-1 to TRBJ2-1; D remains unclear. The V gene lost 5 bases and the J gene lost 11 bases, with 19 bases spanning the gap. Germline CDR1 SGHAT, CDR2 FQDESV (reference sequence). CDR3 length equals 14 residues. In nucleotides, the CDR3 is TGTGCCAGCAGCCCCTGGAAACCCGGATTGAAGCAGTTCTTC. Protein product: CASSPWKPGLKQFF.

This clonotype showed up many times. The V and J genes are TRBV10-1 and TRBJ2-7; the D is unclear. Trimming left V 7 bases short and J 7 bases short, with 11 bases between. The CDR3 consists of 11 residues. The germline CDR1 and CDR2 sequences are WNHNN and SYGVQD (reference sequence). The CDR3 DNA is TGCGCCAGCATCGCCACCCTAGAGCAGTACTTC. Translated: CASIATLEQYF.

This clonotype was recorded at least ten times. For the CDR3, the DNA is TGTGCCAGCAGCCAAGATAGTTCCTGGGAGCAGTACTTC. Translated: CASSQDSSWEQYF. This chain uses TRBV3-1 with TRBJ2-7, with unresolved D. Trimming shortened V by 0 bases and J by 7 bases, and 10 bases separated the two germline ends. Germline CDR1 reads LGHDT; CDR2 reads YNNKEL (reference sequence). This CDR3 contains 13 residues.

The gene calls are TRBV5-4 and TRBJ2-3; perhaps TRBD2 as D (5 bases). Trimming removed 6 bases at V and 1 base at J, with 9 bases between. Per the germline V gene, CDR1 is SGHNT and CDR2 is YYREEE (reference sequence). CDR3 length: 13 residues. CDR3 protein: CASKDSRTDTQYF. For the CDR3, the DNA is TGTGCCAGCAAGGACTCGCGCACAGATACGCAGTATTTT.